The 32 T cell receptor beta chains below come from one sample, sequenced in a study of T cells in Graves' hyperthyroidism and ophthalmopathy (dated by TCRdb to the late 2010s). Library construction relied on multiplex PCR. The instrument was an Illumina HiSeq 2000. The TCR beta CDR3 regions were amplified from RNA transcripts. The first round of RT-PCR for the TCR CDR3 was performed with the HTBI primer set and the Qiagen OneStep RT-PCR kit. TCRdb trimmed the raw reads at Q25, called clones with MiXCR and kept productive beta chains. Rows matching on CDR3 protein sequence are summarized as one entry with the most common DNA and genes. For this sample the table gives about 210,000 distinct CDR3 sequences, of which roughly 17% were detected only once. The top ten constitute around 52% of the sample. Sequenced input: blood. The receptors were gathered from a man between 45 and 60 years old with Graves' hyperthyroidism.

The chain employs TRBV28 and TRBJ2-5, with 14 bases identical to TRBD2. Germline loops: CDR1 MDHEN, CDR2 SYDVKM. CDR3 length: 18 amino acids. Germline trimming cut 5 bases from V and 5 bases from J; bases unmatched to any gene: 13. The CDR3 region is CASSALGLAGVGGETQYF. DNA for the CDR3: TGTGCCAGCAGTGCGTTGGGACTAGCGGGAGTCGGGGGGGAGACCCAGTACTTC.

The V call is TRBV12-3 or TRBV12-4, the J call TRBJ1-2; maybe TRBD1 (5 bases). The V end was cut by 3 bases, the J end by 7 bases, with 12 bases between. This CDR3 contains 13 residues. CDR3 in amino acids: CASSFNRRVGYTF. DNA of the CDR3: TGTGCCAGCAGTTTTAACAGGAGGGTTGGCTACACCTTC.

This clonotype came up once. At one boundary the junction diverges from the germline segment, which might be a read error. This chain links TRBV7-7 with TRBJ2-3; TRBD1 might be the D (5 bases). The V gene's germline CDR1 is SSHAT and CDR2 FNYEAQ (reference sequence). The CDR3 runs 13 residues. CDR3 residues: CASSLGVLNTQYF. CDR3 in DNA: TGTGCTAGCAGCTTAGGGGTCCTGAATACGCAGTATTTT.

This clonotype was detected only a few times. The rearrangement links TRBV2 to TRBJ2-6; 11 positions match TRBD1. The CDR3 contains 16 residues. Germline V gene sequence: CDR1 SNHLY, CDR2 FYNNEI. Unmatched junction bases numbered 5, after V lost 8 bases and J lost 2 bases. CDR3 nucleotides: TGTGCCAGCCAGCGGACAGGGGGCGCTGGGGCCAACGTCCTGACTTTC. Its translation is CASQRTGGAGANVLTF.

Only a few counts were recorded for this clonotype. The chain has TRBV27 and TRBJ2-3; 10 nucleotides line up with TRBD1. Trimming cost V 1 base and J 6 bases; bases outside gene matches: 1. The CDR3 spans 14 residues. Germline V gene sequence: CDR1 MNHEY, CDR2 SMNVEV (reference sequence). Here the CDR3 DNA reads TGTGCCAGCAGTTTATGGGACAGGGGCGATACGCAGTATTTT. Translation: CASSLWDRGDTQYF.

This clonotype was detected a few times. The chain combines TRBV27 with TRBJ1-2; 7 bases map to TRBD1. Per the germline V gene, CDR1 is MNHEY and CDR2 is SMNVEV (reference sequence). With 3 bases clipped from V and 4 bases from J, the junction kept 5 bases outside the gene matches. This CDR3 has 14 amino acids. CDR3 sequence reads: CASSFWDRGYGYTF. CDR3 coding DNA: TGTGCCAGCAGTTTCTGGGACAGAGGCTATGGCTACACCTTC.

The table lists this clonotype with many counts. The J gene is TRBJ2-5, the V gene TRBV2; TRBD1 aligns across 9 bases. Germline V gene lookup returns CDR1 SNHLY and CDR2 FYNNEI. The CDR3 spans 15 residues. The J segment lost 5 bases and the V segment lost 7 bases, leaving 11 bases of the junction unmatched. In nucleotides, the CDR3 is TGTGCCAGCAAGTTGATGACAGGGGGTATGGAGACCCAGTACTTC. This encodes CASKLMTGGMETQYF.

The chain links TRBV9 to TRBJ2-2; D might be TRBD2 (6 bases). This CDR3 is 15 amino acids long. V was clipped by 0 bases and J by 0 bases, with 6 bases between them. Germline values: CDR1 SGDLS, CDR2 YYNGEE. The CDR3 DNA reads as TGTGCCAGCAGCGTAGGGAGGGCGAACACCGGGGAGCTGTTTTTT. It is translated as CASSVGRANTGELFF.

In its sample, this clonotype was seen a few times. The rearrangement links TRBV11-3 to TRBJ2-5; D possibly corresponds to TRBD2 (5 bases). The CDR3 is 13 amino acids. CDR1 is SGHNT and CDR2 is YENEEA in the germline V gene. Deletions cut 6 bases from V and 2 bases from J, with 10 bases between. In DNA form, the CDR3 reads TGTGCCAGCAGTAAGAGGGTACAAGAGACCCAGTACTTC. Its protein is CASSKRVQETQYF.

This clonotype was seen at least ten times. The gene calls are TRBV6-1 and TRBJ2-5; D gene ambiguous. The V and J ends lost 1 base and 1 base respectively, with 10 bases between them. This CDR3 region has 15 residues. Germline-derived CDR1 and CDR2 are MNHNS and SASEGT. CDR3 loop: CASSEGANTQETQYF. The CDR3 DNA is TGTGCCAGCAGTGAAGGGGCGAACACCCAAGAGACCCAGTACTTC.

This clonotype was counted at least ten times. The gene calls are TRBV7-9 and TRBJ2-7, with 8 bases identical to TRBD2. The germline V gene has CDR1 SEHNR and CDR2 FQNEAQ (reference sequence). The CDR3 consists of 14 residues. Losses at the gene ends were 3 bases for V and 2 bases for J; bases not matched to a gene: 3. CDR3 in amino acids: CASSFTSGTYEQYF. CDR3 bases: TGTGCCAGCAGCTTTACTAGCGGTACCTACGAGCAGTACTTC.

There are many counts of this clonotype. The V and J genes are TRBV28 and TRBJ2-1, with D perhaps matching TRBD2 (7 bases). In germline, CDR1 is MDHEN, CDR2 SYDVKM. Trimming removed 3 bases from V and 7 bases from J, with 10 bases in between. There are 13 residues in the CDR3. The CDR3 spells CASSLRGGNEQFF. The CDR3 nucleotides are TGTGCCAGCAGTTTGAGGGGGGGGAATGAGCAGTTCTTC.

This clonotype showed up just a few times. This sequence joins TRBV5-8 and TRBJ1-3, with D hard to call. Germline CDR1 SGHTS, CDR2 YDEGEE. Deletions cut 2 bases from V and 4 bases from J, with 4 bases between. The CDR3 totals 12 residues. The CDR3 here is CASSFLGNTIYF. CDR3 nucleotides: TGTGCCAGCAGCTTCCTAGGAAACACCATATATTTT.

V gene TRBV6-2 or TRBV6-3 combines with J gene TRBJ2-5; D may be TRBD2 (7 bases). CDR3 size: 13 residues. V lost 2 bases and J 6 bases, leaving 10 bases between the germline ends. In germline, CDR1 is MNHEY, CDR2 SVGEGT. The CDR3 sequence: CASSYGGAKTQYF. The DNA of the CDR3 is TGTGCCAGCAGTTACGGGGGGGCTAAGACCCAGTACTTC.

This clonotype was detected ten times or more. The rearrangement links TRBV24-1 to TRBJ2-7, with D possibly being TRBD1 (5 bases). CDR1 KGHDR and CDR2 SFDVKD come from the germline V gene. The V end lost 5 bases, the J end lost 5 bases, and 12 bases lay between the germline ends. The CDR3 spans 13 residues. This CDR3 reads CATSGPVTDEQYF. For the CDR3, the DNA is TGTGCCACCAGTGGGCCAGTGACAGACGAGCAGTACTTC.

The sample holds many counts of this clonotype. The V call is TRBV12-5, the J call TRBJ2-1; D may be TRBD1 or TRBD2 (5 bases each). This CDR3 comprises 14 residues. From germline, CDR1 is LGHNT and CDR2 FRNRAP. Trimming left V 7 bases short and J 2 bases short, with 12 bases between. CDR3 loop: CASAPWGTYNEQFF. In nucleotides, the CDR3 is TGTGCTAGTGCCCCCTGGGGGACCTACAATGAGCAGTTCTTC.

This clonotype was detected many times. The chain combines TRBV3-1 with TRBJ2-7; D is unclear. Germline CDR1 LGHDT, CDR2 YNNKEL (reference sequence). The V gene lost 6 bases and the J gene lost 1 base, with 10 bases spanning the gap. The CDR3 is 13 amino acids. Written as DNA, the CDR3 is TGTGCCAGCAGTCGTACAGAGTCCTACGAGCAGTACTTC. This gives the protein CASSRTESYEQYF.

This clonotype was counted at least ten times. The V gene is TRBV30, the J gene TRBJ2-1; 9 bases align to TRBD2. Germline V gene lookup returns CDR1 GTSNPN and CDR2 SVGIG (reference sequence). V shed 3 bases and J 5 bases; nucleotides not matched to a gene: 8. This CDR3 is 15 amino acids long. The CDR3 coding sequence is TGTGCCTGGAGCGTTCTAGCGGGACGTCACAATGAGCAGTTCTTC. Encoded protein: CAWSVLAGRHNEQFF.

Concerning this clonotype itself: At one end, the junction sequence differs from germline, possibly due to a read error. The chain joins TRBV7-9 to TRBJ2-3, with 10 bases that match TRBD2. The germline V gene has CDR1 SEHNR and CDR2 FQNEAQ (reference sequence). The CDR3 spans 16 residues. CDR3 region: CASSQEELAGVDTQYF. Here the CDR3 DNA reads TGCGCCAGCAGCCAAGAAGAGCTAGCGGGAGTGGATACGCAGTATTTT.

This clonotype was detected only a few times. The chain links TRBV7-9 to TRBJ2-2; 8 bases line up with TRBD1. With V trimmed by 5 bases and J by 7 bases, 12 bases remained unmatched. Germline CDR1 reads SEHNR; CDR2 reads FQNEAQ (reference sequence). The CDR3 extends over 16 amino acids. In nucleotides, the CDR3 is TGTGCCAGCAGCGACCCGGACAGGGAAATTGGCGGGGAGCTGTTTTTT. This gives the protein CASSDPDREIGGELFF.

At least ten counts were recorded for this clonotype. The chain links TRBV28 to TRBJ2-7; the D is unclear. V shed 5 bases and J shed 4 bases, with 15 bases lying between them. CDR3 length: 14 amino acids. The germline CDR1 and CDR2 sequences are MDHEN and SYDVKM. The CDR3 DNA follows: TGTGCCAGCAGTCTCCGTAGATCTGCATACGAGCAGTACTTC. Residues: CASSLRRSAYEQYF.

This clonotype was recorded a few times. The rearrangement links TRBV19 to TRBJ2-1; 7 nucleotides match TRBD2. Trimming removed 3 bases from V and 3 bases from J; junction bases left unmatched: 11. The germline V gene encodes CDR1 LNHDA and CDR2 SQIVND (reference sequence). The CDR3 loop spans 17 amino acids. The CDR3 DNA is TGTGCCAGTAGTATGGGAGGGCGGGGAGCTGGCTACAATGAGCAGTTCTTC. Translating gives CASSMGGRGAGYNEQFF.

The CDR3 DNA sequence: TGTGCCAGCAGCTTAGGACAGGGTACTTTTAGCTATGGCTACACCTTC. Protein sequence: CASSLGQGTFSYGYTF. The chain recombines TRBV7-9 with TRBJ1-2, with 7 bases aligning to TRBD1. Trimming removed 1 base from V and 4 bases from J; junction bases left unmatched: 9. The CDR3 covers 16 residues. Germline CDR1 and CDR2: SEHNR and FQNEAQ (reference sequence).

The genes are TRBV6-2 or TRBV6-3 and TRBJ2-5, with D hard to call. Germline CDR1 reads MNHEY; CDR2 reads SVGEGT. V was shortened by 5 bases and J by 0 bases, with 10 bases between the two germline ends. The CDR3 is 14 amino acids. CDR3 sequence reads: CASSPRRNQETQYF. The CDR3 nucleotides are TGTGCCAGCAGTCCTAGGCGGAACCAAGAGACCCAGTACTTC.

This clonotype appeared many times. The chain has TRBV7-9 and TRBJ2-5, with D perhaps matching TRBD2 (5 bases). In germline, CDR1 is SEHNR, CDR2 FQNEAQ (reference sequence). The ends were cut back, 5 bases at V and 5 bases at J, with 12 bases in the middle. The CDR3 length is 13 residues. This chain's CDR3 is CASSPDWRETQYF. The CDR3 nucleotides read TGTGCCAGCAGCCCGGACTGGAGGGAGACCCAGTACTTC.

The rearrangement joins TRBV2 to TRBJ1-5; no reliable D call. V was clipped by 6 bases and J by 7 bases, with 10 bases between them. This CDR3 region has 12 residues. Germline V gene sequence: CDR1 SNHLY, CDR2 FYNNEI. CDR3 nucleotide sequence: TGTGCCAGCAGCGAGGACGGACAGCCCCAGCATTTT. Its protein is CASSEDGQPQHF.

This clonotype was seen ten or more times. The chain has TRBV11-3 and TRBJ2-7; no firm D call. CDR3 length equals 15 residues. The germline V and J ends were trimmed by 0 bases and 2 bases, with 11 bases remaining between them. Germline V CDR1 and CDR2: SGHNT, YENEEA. The CDR3: CASSLDSRKTYEQYF. CDR3 nucleotides: TGTGCCAGCAGCTTAGATAGTCGGAAAACCTACGAGCAGTACTTC. Full variable domain (missing parts from reference TRBV11-3 and TRBJ2-7): EAGVVQSPRYKIIEKKQPVAFWCNPISGHNTLYWYLQNLGQGPELLIRYENEEAVDDSQLPKDRFSAERLKGVDSTLKIQPAELGDSAVYLCASSLDSRKTYEQYFGPGTRLTVT.

This clonotype showed up many times. The CDR3 nucleotides read TGTGCCAGCAGACCCCTAGTAATGGCGGGGACCACAGATACGCAGTATTTT. This encodes CASRPLVMAGTTDTQYF. The V call is TRBV6-1, the J call TRBJ2-3; D is perhaps TRBD2 (6 bases). The CDR3 loop spans 17 amino acids. Germline CDR1 and CDR2: MNHNS and SASEGT. Trimming took off 6 bases at V and 2 bases at J, with 21 bases between the two ends.

V usage is TRBV5-8 and J usage is TRBJ2-1; D not certain. V was trimmed by 4 bases and J by 2 bases, leaving 10 bases between them. Germline V gives CDR1 SGHTS, CDR2 YDEGEE. The CDR3 has 14 residues. The CDR3 region has the DNA TGTGCCAGCAGCCGCCCCGGAGCCTACAATGAGCAGTTCTTC. Its translation is CASSRPGAYNEQFF.

At least ten counts were recorded for this clonotype. The rearrangement joins TRBV20-1 to TRBJ2-3, with TRBD2 as a possible D gene (5 bases). The CDR3 length is 12 residues. The germline V gene has CDR1 DFQATT and CDR2 SNEGSKA (reference sequence). V lost 1 base and J 4 bases, leaving 6 bases between the germline ends. The CDR3 here is CSARVGADTQYF. CDR3 DNA sequence: TGCAGTGCTAGAGTCGGGGCAGATACGCAGTATTTT.

This clonotype showed up many times. This chain's CDR3 is CASSLDNQETQYF. The CDR3, as DNA: TGTGCCAGCAGCCTGGACAACCAAGAGACCCAGTACTTC. The gene calls are TRBV7-2 and TRBJ2-5, with a possible D match to TRBD1 (5 bases). V was pared by 5 bases and J by 0 bases, with 7 bases between. CDR1 SGHTA and CDR2 FQGNSA come from the germline V gene. The length of the CDR3 is 13 residues.

This clonotype was seen at least ten times. This chain joins TRBV20-1 and TRBJ2-5; tentative D call: TRBD1 (6 bases). This CDR3 has 14 residues. Germline V gene lookup returns CDR1 DFQATT and CDR2 SNEGSKA (reference sequence). V was pared by 3 bases and J by 5 bases, with 16 bases between. DNA for the CDR3: TGCAGTGCTAGGGAACAACAGGGTTCGGAGACCCAGTACTTC. Amino acids: CSAREQQGSETQYF.